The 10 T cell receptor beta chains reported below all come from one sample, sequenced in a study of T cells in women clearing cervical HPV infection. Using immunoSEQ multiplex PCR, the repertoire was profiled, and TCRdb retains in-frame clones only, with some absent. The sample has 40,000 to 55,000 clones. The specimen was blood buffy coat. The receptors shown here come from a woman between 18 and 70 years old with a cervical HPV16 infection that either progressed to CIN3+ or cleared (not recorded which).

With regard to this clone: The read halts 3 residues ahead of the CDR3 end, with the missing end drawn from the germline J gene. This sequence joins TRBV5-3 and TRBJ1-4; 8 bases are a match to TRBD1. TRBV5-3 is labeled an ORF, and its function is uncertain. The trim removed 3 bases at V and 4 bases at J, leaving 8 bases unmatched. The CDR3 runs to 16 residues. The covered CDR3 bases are TGTGCCAGAAGCTCCCCAGGGGGCGCAATTAATGAAAAA. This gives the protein CARSSPGGAINEK. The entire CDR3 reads CARSSPGGAINEKLFF.

The CDR3 loop is CASSPQQKETQYF. CDR3 bases read: TGTGCCAGCTCACCCCAACAGAAAGAGACC. The chain recombines TRBV18 with TRBJ2-5; unclear D gene. The sequence runs out 3 residues before the end of the CDR3; the remainder is reconstructed from the germline J gene. Germline loops: CDR1 KGHSH, CDR2 LQKENI. The CDR3 is 13 amino acids. Between the trimmed V and J ends, which lost 3 bases and 3 bases, there was a span of 8 bases.

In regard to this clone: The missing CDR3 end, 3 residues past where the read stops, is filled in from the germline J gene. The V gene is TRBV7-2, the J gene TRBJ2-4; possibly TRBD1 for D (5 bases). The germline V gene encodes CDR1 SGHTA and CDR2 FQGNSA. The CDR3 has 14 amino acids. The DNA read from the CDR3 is TGTGCCAGCAGCTCCACGTCTAGGGGCACCCTT. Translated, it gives CASSSTSRGTL. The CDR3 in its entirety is CASSSTSRGTLQYF.

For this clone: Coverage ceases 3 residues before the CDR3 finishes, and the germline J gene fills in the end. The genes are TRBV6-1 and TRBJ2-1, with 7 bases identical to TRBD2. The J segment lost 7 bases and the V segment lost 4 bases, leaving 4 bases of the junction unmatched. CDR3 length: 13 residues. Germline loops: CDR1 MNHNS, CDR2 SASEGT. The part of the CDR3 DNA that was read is TGTGCCAGCAGTGCCCGGCGGGGGAATGAG. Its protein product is CASSARRGNE. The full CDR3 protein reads CASSARRGNEQFF.

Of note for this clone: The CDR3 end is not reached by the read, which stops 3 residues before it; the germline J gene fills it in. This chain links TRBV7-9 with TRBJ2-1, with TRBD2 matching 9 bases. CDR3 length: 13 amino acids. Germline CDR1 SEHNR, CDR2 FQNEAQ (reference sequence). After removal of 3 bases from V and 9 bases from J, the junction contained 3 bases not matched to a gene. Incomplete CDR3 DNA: TGTGCCAGCAGCTTCGGGACTAGCTTTGAG. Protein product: CASSFGTSFE. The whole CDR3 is CASSFGTSFEQFF.

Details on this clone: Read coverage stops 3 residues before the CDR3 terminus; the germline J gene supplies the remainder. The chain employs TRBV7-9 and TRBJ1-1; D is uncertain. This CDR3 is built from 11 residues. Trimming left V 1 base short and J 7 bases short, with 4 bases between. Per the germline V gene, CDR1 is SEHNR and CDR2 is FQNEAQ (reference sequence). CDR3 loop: CASSLVSEAFF. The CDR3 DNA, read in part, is TGTGCCAGCAGCTTAGTTAGTGAA.

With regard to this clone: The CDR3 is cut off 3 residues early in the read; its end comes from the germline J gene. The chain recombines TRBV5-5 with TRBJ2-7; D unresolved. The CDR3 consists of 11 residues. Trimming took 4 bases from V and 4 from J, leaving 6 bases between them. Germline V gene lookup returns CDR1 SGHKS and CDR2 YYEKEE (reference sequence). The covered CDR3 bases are TGTGCCAGCAGCCCACAGTACGAG. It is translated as CASSPQYE. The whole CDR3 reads CASSPQYEQYF.

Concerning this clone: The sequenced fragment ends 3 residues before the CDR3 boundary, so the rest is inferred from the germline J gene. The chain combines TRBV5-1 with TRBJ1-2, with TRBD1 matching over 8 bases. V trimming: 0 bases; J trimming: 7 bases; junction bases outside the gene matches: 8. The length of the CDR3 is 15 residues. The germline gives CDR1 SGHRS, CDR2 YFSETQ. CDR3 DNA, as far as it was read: TGCGCCAGCAGCTTGGCCGCGGCAGGGGGCCTTGGC. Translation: CASSLAAAGGLG. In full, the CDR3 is CASSLAAAGGLGYTF.

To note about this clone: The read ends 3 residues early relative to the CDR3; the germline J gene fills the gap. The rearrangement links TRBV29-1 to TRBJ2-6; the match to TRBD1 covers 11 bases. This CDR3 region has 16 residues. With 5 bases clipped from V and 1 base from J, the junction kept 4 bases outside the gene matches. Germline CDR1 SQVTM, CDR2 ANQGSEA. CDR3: CSVQGQGASGANVLTF. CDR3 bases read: TGCAGCGTTCAAGGACAGGGGGCTTCTGGGGCCAACGTC.

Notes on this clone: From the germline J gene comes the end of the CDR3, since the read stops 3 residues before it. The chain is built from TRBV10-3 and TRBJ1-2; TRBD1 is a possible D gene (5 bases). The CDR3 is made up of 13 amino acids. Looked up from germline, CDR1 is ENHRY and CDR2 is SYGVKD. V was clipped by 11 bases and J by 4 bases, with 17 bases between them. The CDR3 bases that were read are TGTGCCGCCCGGGACTCCGGGATCTATGGC. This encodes CAARDSGIYG. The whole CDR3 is CAARDSGIYGYTF.